Following are 5 T cell receptor beta chains from one sample sequenced in a study of OX40 agonist ivuxolimab in advanced cancers. Assay: immunoSEQ multiplex PCR; the TCRdb copy retains only in-frame clones and omits some. The profile shows tens of thousands of clones, around 93% of them singletons. This specimen was CD4+ or CD8+ T cells sorted from blood, taken in a trial of the OX40 agonist ivuxolimab. The receptors were sampled from an adult with an advanced solid tumor such as melanoma, head and neck, liver or kidney cancer.

This chain uses TRBV28 with TRBJ1-5; unclear D gene. V dropped 3 bases and J dropped 7 bases, with 16 bases sitting between them. Germline CDR1 and CDR2: MDHEN and SYDVKM. The CDR3 has 15 amino acids. The CDR3: CASSFRGNSRQPQHF. CDR3 DNA sequence: TGTGCCAGCAGTTTCCGAGGCAATTCAAGGCAGCCCCAGCATTTT.

J is TRBJ2-4 and V is TRBV7-6; D unclear. The germline CDR1 and CDR2 sequences are SGHVS and FNYEAQ. Deletions cut 1 base from V and 6 bases from J, with 7 bases between. The length of the CDR3 is 13 residues. In DNA form, the CDR3 reads TGTGCCAGCAGCTTAGGGGTTGGAAACATTCAGTACTTC. Translation: CASSLGVGNIQYF.

Comment on this clone: The same CDR3 also results from other DNA sequences found in this sample. This chain joins TRBV4-2 and TRBJ2-2; 7 bases map to TRBD2. The CDR3 loop spans 15 amino acids. CDR1 is LGHNA, CDR2 YNFKEQ, per germline. Trimming removed 3 bases from V and 4 bases from J; junction bases left unmatched: 5. CDR3 coding DNA: TGTGCCAGCAGCCACGCGGGAGCGGCCACCGGGGAGCTGTTTTTT. Amino acids: CASSHAGAATGELFF.

Only one count was recorded for this clone. V is TRBV7-6 and J is TRBJ2-1; maybe TRBD2 (6 bases). The CDR3 loop spans 15 amino acids. Trimming cost V 5 bases and J 4 bases, with 15 bases left between them. CDR1 SGHVS and CDR2 FNYEAQ come from the germline V gene. For the CDR3, the DNA is TGTGCCAGCAGCCCTGATTGGGACTGGTACAATGAGCAGTTCTTC. It translates to CASSPDWDWYNEQFF. The full variable domain, in which reference TRBV7-6 and TRBJ2-1 provide the parts outside the CDR3, is GAGVSQSPRYKVTKRGQDVALRCDPISGHVSLYWYRQALGQGPEFLTYFNYEAQQDKSGLPNDRFSAERPEGSISTLTIQRTEQRDSAMYRCASSPDWDWYNEQFFGPGTRLTVL.

The chain carries TRBV27 and TRBJ2-1; 8 nucleotides align to TRBD2. The germline CDR1 and CDR2 sequences are MNHEY and SMNVEV (reference sequence). The CDR3 is 15 residues long. V was pared by 6 bases and J by 0 bases, with 4 bases of the junction left unmatched. The CDR3 DNA follows: TGTGCCAGCAGGCTAGCGGGCAGCTCCTACAATGAGCAGTTCTTC. Residues: CASRLAGSSYNEQFF.